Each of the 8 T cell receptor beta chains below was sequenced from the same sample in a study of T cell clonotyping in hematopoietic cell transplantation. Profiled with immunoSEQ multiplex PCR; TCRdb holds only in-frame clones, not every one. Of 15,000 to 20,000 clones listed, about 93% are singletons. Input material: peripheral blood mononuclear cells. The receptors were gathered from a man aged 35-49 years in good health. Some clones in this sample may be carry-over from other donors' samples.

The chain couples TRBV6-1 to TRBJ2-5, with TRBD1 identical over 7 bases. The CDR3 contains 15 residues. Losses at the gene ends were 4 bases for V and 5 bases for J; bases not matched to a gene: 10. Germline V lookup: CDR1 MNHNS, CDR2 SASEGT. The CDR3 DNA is TGTGCCAGCAGTGTCCGGACAGGTCAGGGGGAGACCCAGTACTTC. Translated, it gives CASSVRTGQGETQYF.

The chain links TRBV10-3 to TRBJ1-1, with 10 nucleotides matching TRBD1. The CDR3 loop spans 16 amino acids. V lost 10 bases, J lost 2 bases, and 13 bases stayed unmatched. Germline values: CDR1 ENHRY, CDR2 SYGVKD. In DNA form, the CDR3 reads TGTGCCACAAGGGGTGGGACAGGGGCGGGCAACACTGAAGCTTTCTTT. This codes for CATRGGTGAGNTEAFF.

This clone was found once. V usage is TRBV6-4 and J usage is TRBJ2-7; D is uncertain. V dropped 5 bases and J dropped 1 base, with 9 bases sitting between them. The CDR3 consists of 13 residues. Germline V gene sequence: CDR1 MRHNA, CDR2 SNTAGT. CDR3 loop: CASSPDGSYEQYF. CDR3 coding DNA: TGTGCCAGCAGTCCCGACGGATCCTACGAGCAGTACTTC.

The CDR3 DNA follows: TGTGCCAGCAGCCTCGAGGGGGTGACTGAAGCTTTCTTT. Its protein is CASSLEGVTEAFF. The chain has TRBV9 and TRBJ1-1; possible D gene TRBD1, 6 bases. With 4 bases removed from V and 5 bases from J, the gap between germline ends came to 12 bases. CDR1 is SGDLS and CDR2 is YYNGEE in the germline V gene. The CDR3 extends over 13 amino acids.

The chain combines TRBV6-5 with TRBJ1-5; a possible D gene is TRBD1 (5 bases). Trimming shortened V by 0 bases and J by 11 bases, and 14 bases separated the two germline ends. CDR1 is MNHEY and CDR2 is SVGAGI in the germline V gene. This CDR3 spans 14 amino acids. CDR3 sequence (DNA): TGTGCCAGCAGTTACTCAGGGGATCGCAGGTCCCAGCATTTT. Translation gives CASSYSGDRRSQHF.

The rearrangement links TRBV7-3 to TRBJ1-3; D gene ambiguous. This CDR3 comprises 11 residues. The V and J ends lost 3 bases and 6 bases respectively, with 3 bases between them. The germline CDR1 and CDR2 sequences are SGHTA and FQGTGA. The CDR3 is CASSLENTIYF. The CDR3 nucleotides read TGTGCCAGCAGCTTGGAAAACACCATATATTTT. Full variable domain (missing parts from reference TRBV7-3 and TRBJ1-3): GAGVSQTPSNKVTEKGKYVELRCDPISGHTALYWYRQSLGQGPEFLIYFQGTGAADDSGLPNDRFFAVRPEGSVSTLKIQRTERGDSAVYLCASSLENTIYFGEGSWLTVV.

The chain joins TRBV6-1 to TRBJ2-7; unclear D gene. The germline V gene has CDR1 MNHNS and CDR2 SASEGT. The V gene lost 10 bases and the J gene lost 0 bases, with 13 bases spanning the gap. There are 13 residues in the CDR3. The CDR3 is CAIYPGRSYEQYF. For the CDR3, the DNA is TGTGCCATCTACCCGGGCCGCTCCTACGAGCAGTACTTC.

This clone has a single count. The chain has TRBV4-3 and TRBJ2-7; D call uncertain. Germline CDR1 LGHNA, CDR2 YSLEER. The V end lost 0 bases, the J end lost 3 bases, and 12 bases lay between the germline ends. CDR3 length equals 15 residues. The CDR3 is CASSQEMSENYEQYF. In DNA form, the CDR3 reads TGCGCCAGCAGCCAAGAGATGTCAGAAAACTACGAGCAGTACTTC.